This T cell receptor (beta chain) emerged from a study of cytomegalovirus exposure and HLA in healthy donors. Study details: An earlier analysis identified more than 90 million unique TCR beta sequences in 170 million or so T cells. There were some 410 genotyped donors. Of these, 75% to 90% fell in the genetic ancestry cluster associated with self-reported Caucasian donors. Study results and limitations: Previous analysis showed most TCR beta V segments were productive about 90% or about 30% of the time.

On this clone itself: Antigen unknown.

CDR1 is SGHDT, CDR2 YYEEEE, per germline. V shed 0 bases and J shed 3 bases, with 10 bases lying between them. The CDR3 runs to 16 residues. At collection, donors were nominally healthy, but unrecorded immune exposures were probable. PCR was performed using 60 Vbeta and 13 Jbeta primers. Produced via immunoSEQ multiplex PCR; TCRdb's table is partial and in-frame only. Among around 130,000 clones, 80% were seen once, and the ten largest hold around 5%. Sequences were obtained from PBMCs. The TCR originated in a man aged 30 to 39 in good health and CMV-seronegative. This chain joins TRBV5-6 and TRBJ2-6, with a tentative D call TRBD1 (6 bases). CDR3 nucleotide sequence: TGTGCCAGCAGCTTGGAAACAGGGAGTGGGGCCAACGTCCTGACTTTC. Residues: CASSLETGSGANVLTF.